This note documents a single TCR beta chain sequence. The sample is drawn from a study of T cell changes during pregnancy in multiple sclerosis. The repertoire was sequenced with immunoSEQ multiplex PCR; TCRdb's copy has only in-frame clones and lacks some. The repertoire consists of 28,000 or so clones, with 80% to 90% occurring once and the leading ten covering approximately 0.76%. The CDR3 contains 13 residues. CDR1 is SGHKS and CDR2 is YYEKEE in the germline V gene (reference sequence). V dropped 4 bases and J dropped 1; count of bases not matched to a gene: 1. The chain uses TRBV5-5 and TRBJ1-1, with 7 bases that match TRBD1. The origin of this receptor is a female donor in good health, enrolled as a control in a pregnancy study. The sequencing used CD4+ T cells from peripheral blood mononuclear cells, collected in the first trimester of pregnancy. This chain's CDR3 is CASSRQGNTEAFF. CDR3 in DNA: TGTGCCAGCAGCCGACAGGGGAACACTGAAGCTTTCTTT.